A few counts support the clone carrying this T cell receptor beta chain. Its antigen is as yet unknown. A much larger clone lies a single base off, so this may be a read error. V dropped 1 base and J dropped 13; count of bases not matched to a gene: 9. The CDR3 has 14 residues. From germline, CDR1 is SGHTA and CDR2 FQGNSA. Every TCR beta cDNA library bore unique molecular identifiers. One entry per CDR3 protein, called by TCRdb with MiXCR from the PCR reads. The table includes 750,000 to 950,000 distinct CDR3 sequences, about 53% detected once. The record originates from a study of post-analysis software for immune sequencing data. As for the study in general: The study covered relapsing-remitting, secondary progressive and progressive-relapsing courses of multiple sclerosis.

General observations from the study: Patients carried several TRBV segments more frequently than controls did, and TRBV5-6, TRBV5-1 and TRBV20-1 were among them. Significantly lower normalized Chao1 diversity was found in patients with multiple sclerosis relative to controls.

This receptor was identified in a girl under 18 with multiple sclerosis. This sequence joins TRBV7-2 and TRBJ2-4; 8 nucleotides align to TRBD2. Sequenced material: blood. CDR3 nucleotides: TGTGCCAGCAGCTTAGAGGGCGGGAGGAGTGAGCAGTACTTC. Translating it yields CASSLEGGRSEQYF.